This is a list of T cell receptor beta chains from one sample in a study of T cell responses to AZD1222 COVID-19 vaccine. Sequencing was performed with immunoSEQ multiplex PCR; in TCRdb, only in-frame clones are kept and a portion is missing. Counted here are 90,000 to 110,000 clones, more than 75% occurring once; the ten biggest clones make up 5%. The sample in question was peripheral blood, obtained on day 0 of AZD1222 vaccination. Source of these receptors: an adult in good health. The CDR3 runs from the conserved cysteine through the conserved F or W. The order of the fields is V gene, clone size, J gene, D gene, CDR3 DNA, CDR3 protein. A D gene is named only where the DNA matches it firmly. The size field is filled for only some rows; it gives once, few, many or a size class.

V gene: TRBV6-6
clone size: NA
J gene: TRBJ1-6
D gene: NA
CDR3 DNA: TGTGCCAGCAGTACTGACCGTCCTGGGGATTCACCCCTCCACTTT
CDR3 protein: CASSTDRPGDSPLHF

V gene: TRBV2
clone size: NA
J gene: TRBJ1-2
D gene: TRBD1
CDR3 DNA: TGTGCCAGCCAGGCAGGGGGACCTAAATATGGCTACACCTTC
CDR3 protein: CASQAGGPKYGYTF

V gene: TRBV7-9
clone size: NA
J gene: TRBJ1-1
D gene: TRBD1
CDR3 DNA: TGTGCCAGCAGCATCCCCGGACAGGGGAGGACTGAAGCTTTCTTT
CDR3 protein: CASSIPGQGRTEAFF

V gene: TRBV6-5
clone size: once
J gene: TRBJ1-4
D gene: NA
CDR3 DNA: TGTGCCAGCAGCCTTGTTGGTAATGAAAAACTGTTTTTT
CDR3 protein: CASSLVGNEKLFF

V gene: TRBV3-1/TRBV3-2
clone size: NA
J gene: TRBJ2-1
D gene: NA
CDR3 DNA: TGTGCCAGCAGCCCCCGTGTTGTTGGTGAGCAGTTCTTC
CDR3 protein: CASSPRVVGEQFF

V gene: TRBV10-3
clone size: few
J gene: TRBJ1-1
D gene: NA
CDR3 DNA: TGTGCCATCAGCCCCGACGAAAACACTGAAGCTTTCTTT
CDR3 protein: CAISPDENTEAFF

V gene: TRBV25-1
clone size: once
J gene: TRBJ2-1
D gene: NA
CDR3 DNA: TGTGCCAGCAGTGAATCAGGCGTGGTTTTCTACAATGAGCAGTTCTTC
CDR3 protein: CASSESGVVFYNEQFF

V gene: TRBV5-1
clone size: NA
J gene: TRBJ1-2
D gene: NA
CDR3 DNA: TGCGCCAGCAGCTTGGATACCTATGGCTACACCTTC
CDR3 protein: CASSLDTYGYTF

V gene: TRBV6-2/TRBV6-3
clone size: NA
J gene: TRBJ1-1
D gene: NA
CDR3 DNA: TGTGCCAGCAGTTTTAGAATCACTGAAGCTTTCTTT
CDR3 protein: CASSFRITEAFF

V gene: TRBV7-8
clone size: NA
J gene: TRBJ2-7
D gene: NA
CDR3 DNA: TGTGCCAGCAGCTTAGCGCGGGCAGCCTACGAGCAGTACTTC
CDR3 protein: CASSLARAAYEQYF

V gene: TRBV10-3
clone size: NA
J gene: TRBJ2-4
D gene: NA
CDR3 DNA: TGTGCCATCAGTGAAGGAACAGGGCTAGCCAAAAACATTCAGTACTTC
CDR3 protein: CAISEGTGLAKNIQYF

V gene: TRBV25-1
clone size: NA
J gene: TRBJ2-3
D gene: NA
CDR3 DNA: TGTGCCAGCAGTGATGTGCGCGCAGATACGCAGTATTTT
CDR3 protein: CASSDVRADTQYF

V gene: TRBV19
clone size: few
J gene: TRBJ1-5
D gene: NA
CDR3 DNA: TGTGCCAGTAGGGGGGTTAGGGGGCAGCCCCAGCATTTT
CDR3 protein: CASRGVRGQPQHF

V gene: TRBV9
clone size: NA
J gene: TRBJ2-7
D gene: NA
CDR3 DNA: TGTGCCAGCAGCTCCGGGCCAATGGAGCAGTACTTC
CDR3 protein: CASSSGPMEQYF

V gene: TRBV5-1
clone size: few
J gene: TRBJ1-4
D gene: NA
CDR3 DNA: TGCGCCAGCAGCTTGGCCATTGGGGCTAATGAAAAACTGTTTTTT
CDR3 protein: CASSLAIGANEKLFF